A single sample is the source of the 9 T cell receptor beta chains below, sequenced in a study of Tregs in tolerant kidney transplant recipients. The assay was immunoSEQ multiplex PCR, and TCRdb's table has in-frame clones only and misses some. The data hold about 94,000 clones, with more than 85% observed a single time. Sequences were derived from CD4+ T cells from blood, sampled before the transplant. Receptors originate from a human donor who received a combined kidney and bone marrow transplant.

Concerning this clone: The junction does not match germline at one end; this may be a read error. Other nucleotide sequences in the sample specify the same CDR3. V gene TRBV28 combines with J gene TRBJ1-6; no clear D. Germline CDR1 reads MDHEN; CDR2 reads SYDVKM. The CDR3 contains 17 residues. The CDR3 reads CASSLSPHFLPNSPLHF. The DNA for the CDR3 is TGTGCCAGCAGTTTATCCCCCCACTTTCTACCTAATTCCCCCCTCCACTTT.

CDR3 sequence reads: CASSLRLAGLSYNEQFF. The DNA of the CDR3 is TGTGCCAGCAGCTTAAGACTAGCGGGCCTATCCTACAATGAGCAGTTCTTC. V is TRBV7-2 and J is TRBJ2-1; 10 bases are a match to TRBD2. J lost 1 base, V lost 2 bases, and 5 bases had no gene match. Germline CDR1 is SGHTA and CDR2 is FQGNSA. The CDR3 spans 17 residues.

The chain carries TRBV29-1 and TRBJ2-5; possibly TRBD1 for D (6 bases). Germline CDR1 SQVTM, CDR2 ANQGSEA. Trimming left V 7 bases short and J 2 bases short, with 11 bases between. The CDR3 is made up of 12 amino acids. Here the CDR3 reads CSALGQQETQYF. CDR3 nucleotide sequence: TGCAGCGCCCTGGGACAACAAGAGACCCAGTACTTC. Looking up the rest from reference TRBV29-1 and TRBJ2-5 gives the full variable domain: SAVISQKPSRDICQRGTSLTIQCQVDSQVTMMFWYRQQPGQSLTLIATANQGSEATYESGFVIDKFPISRPNLTFSTLTVSNMSPEDSSIYLCSALGQQETQYFGPGTRLLVL.

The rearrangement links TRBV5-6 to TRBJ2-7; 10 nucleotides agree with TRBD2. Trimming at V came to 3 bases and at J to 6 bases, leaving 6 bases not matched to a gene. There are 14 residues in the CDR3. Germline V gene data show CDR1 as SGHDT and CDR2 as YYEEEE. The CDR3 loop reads CASSWRGLATEQYF. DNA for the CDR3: TGTGCCAGCAGCTGGAGGGGACTAGCGACCGAGCAGTACTTC.

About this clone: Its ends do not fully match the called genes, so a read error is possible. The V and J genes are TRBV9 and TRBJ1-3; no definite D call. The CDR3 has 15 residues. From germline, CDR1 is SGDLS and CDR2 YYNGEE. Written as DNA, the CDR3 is TGTGCCAGCACCGTAGATTACTTGCCTGGAAACACCATATATTTT. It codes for CASTVDYLPGNTIYF. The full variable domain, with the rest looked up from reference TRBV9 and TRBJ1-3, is DSGVTQTPKHLITATGQRVTLRCSPRSGDLSVYWYQQSLDQGLQFLIQYYNGEERAKGNILERFSAQQFPDLHSELNLSSLELGDSALYFCASTVDYLPGNTIYFGEGSWLTVV.

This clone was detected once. CDR3 sequence (DNA): TGTGCCAGCAGCCAAGTCATCGGCCCCAGCGGGGGATACCAAGAGACCCAGTACTTC. Protein product: CASSQVIGPSGGYQETQYF. The chain employs TRBV4-2 and TRBJ2-5; 8 bases map to TRBD2. The trim removed 1 base at V and 0 bases at J, leaving 13 bases unmatched. The CDR3 sequence is 19 residues long. Germline values: CDR1 LGHNA, CDR2 YNFKEQ.

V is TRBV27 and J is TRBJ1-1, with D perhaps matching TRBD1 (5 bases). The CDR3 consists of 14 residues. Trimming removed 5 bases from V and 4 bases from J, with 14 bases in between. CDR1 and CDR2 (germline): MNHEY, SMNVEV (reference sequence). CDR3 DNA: TGTGCCAGCAGTACGGACACCTTAACCACTGAAGCTTTCTTT. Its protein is CASSTDTLTTEAFF.

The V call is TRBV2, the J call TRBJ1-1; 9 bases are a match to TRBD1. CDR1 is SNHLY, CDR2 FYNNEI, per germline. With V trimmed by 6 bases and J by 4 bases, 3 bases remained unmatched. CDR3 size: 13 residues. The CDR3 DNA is TGTGCCAGCAGACGACAGGGGGGCACTGAAGCTTTCTTT. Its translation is CASRRQGGTEAFF.

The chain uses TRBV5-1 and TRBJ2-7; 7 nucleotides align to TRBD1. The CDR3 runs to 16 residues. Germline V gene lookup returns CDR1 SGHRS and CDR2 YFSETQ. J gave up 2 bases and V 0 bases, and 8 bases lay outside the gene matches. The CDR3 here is CASSLDRRQGPYEQYF. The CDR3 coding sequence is TGCGCCAGCAGCTTGGACCGGCGACAGGGACCCTACGAGCAGTACTTC. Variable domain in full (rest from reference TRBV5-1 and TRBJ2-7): KAGVTQTPRYLIKTRGQQVTLSCSPISGHRSVSWYQQTPGQGLQFLFEYFSETQRNKGNFPGRFSGRQFSNSRSEMNVSTLELGDSALYLCASSLDRRQGPYEQYFGPGTRLTVT.